Listed below are T cell receptor beta chains from one sample, sequenced in a study of T cells in Graves' hyperthyroidism and ophthalmopathy. TCRdb used MiXCR to reprocess the multiplex PCR reads, holding one entry per CDR3 protein. This sample yields 350,000 to 450,000 distinct CDR3 sequences, of which 11% to 15% are seen a single time; around 30% belongs to the top ten. The sequencing sample was made of blood. These receptors all come from a man aged 50-59 years with Graves' ophthalmopathy. Each CDR3 is given with its conserved first and last residue. Size is stated for part of the rows, as once, few or many counts, or as a class when the clone is expanded.

>few|TRBV20-1
CSAHGTGLMTQYF
>.|TRBV11-2
CASSLEGISSYNEQFF
>.|TRBV19
CASTTGDTEAFF
>many|TRBV5-1
CASRHASGSRTDTQYF
>.|TRBV2
CASSEVARGNTEAFF
>many|TRBV2
CASRSGTSGIDEQYF
>many|TRBV12-3/TRBV12-4
CASSSDRRDRGLNQPQHF
>many|TRBV12-3/TRBV12-4
CAGRQVNTGELFF
>many|TRBV7-8
CASSPHKTEEQYF
>few|TRBV19
CASARQGFNYGYTF
>many|TRBV5-1
CASSPSTRTDSGANVLTF
>.|TRBV5-1
CASSPGDRIKDTIYF
>.|TRBV10-3
CAITGGNNEQFF
>.|TRBV7-9
CASSFPGSWGSGDLYEQYF
>once|TRBV3-1
CASSQDMPSSYEQYF
>many|TRBV28
CASNSRQPQHF
>many|TRBV2
CASSQGQGAFQPQHF
>many|TRBV2
CASSDVVAGADTQYF
>many|TRBV7-9
CASSLLSEGEQYF